The 23 T cell receptor beta chains presented below share a single source sample, sequenced in a study of Ad26.COV2.S vaccination and SARS-CoV-2 variants. Indicated treatment: some 20 received Ad26.COV2.S at low or high dose, single or two shots; several received placebo; per-sample allocation not given. All samples were drawn on day 63, counting from the first vaccine or placebo injection. Assay used: immunoSEQ multiplex PCR; TCRdb lists only in-frame clones, some missing. Found here are fewer than 800,000 clones, around 89% of them singletons; the top ten hold around 1.4%. The material sequenced was peripheral blood, taken in a trial of Ad26.COV2.S vaccine versus placebo. Receptors originate from a person between 18 and 59 years old who received the Ad26.COV2.S COVID-19 vaccine or a placebo.

This chain uses TRBV19 with TRBJ1-1; 7 bases are a match to TRBD1. CDR1 is LNHDA and CDR2 is SQIVND in the germline V gene (reference sequence). V shed 4 bases, J shed 1 base, and the junction held 6 bases outside the gene matches. This CDR3 region has 15 residues. CDR3 bases: TGTGCCAGTAGTACCAGGGGGAGAACGAACACTGAAGCTTTCTTT. This codes for CASSTRGRTNTEAFF.

The gene calls are TRBV27 and TRBJ2-3, with D perhaps TRBD2 (6 bases). CDR1 is MNHEY, CDR2 SMNVEV, per germline (reference sequence). The CDR3 contains 14 residues. The V end was cut by 5 bases, the J end by 4 bases, with 13 bases between. Written as DNA, the CDR3 is TGTGCCAGCAGTCCCCGTGGGAGGTCAGATACGCAGTATTTT. It specifies CASSPRGRSDTQYF.

Notes on this clone: The identical CDR3 is also encoded by other nucleotide sequences in the sample. V gene TRBV29-1 combines with J gene TRBJ2-2, with TRBD1 matching over 9 bases. The CDR3 spans 13 residues. V gave up 6 bases and J gave up 1 base; unmatched junction bases: 0. CDR1 SQVTM and CDR2 ANQGSEA come from the germline V gene. CDR3 sequence reads: CSVGQGNTGELFF. The CDR3 coding sequence is TGCAGCGTGGGACAGGGGAACACCGGGGAGCTGTTTTTT.

V and J are TRBV4-3 and TRBJ2-1; 7 bases match TRBD1. The CDR3 length is 17 residues. The trim removed 0 bases at V and 8 bases at J, leaving 13 bases unmatched. Per germline, CDR1 LGHNA and CDR2 YSLEER. CDR3 in amino acids: CASSQDFGRGSQDEQFF. The DNA for the CDR3 is TGCGCCAGCAGCCAAGATTTCGGCAGGGGGAGTCAGGATGAGCAGTTCTTC.

The chain combines TRBV18 with TRBJ1-1; 10 bases agree with TRBD1. CDR1 is KGHSH and CDR2 is LQKENI in the germline V gene. The CDR3 covers 15 residues. Unmatched junction bases numbered 5, after V lost 2 bases and J lost 5 bases. DNA of the CDR3: TGTGCCAGCTCACCAGGGGACAGGGGTTGGACTGAAGCTTTCTTT. This gives the protein CASSPGDRGWTEAFF.

The V and J genes are TRBV7-6 and TRBJ2-7; 13 bases agree with TRBD2. The CDR3 has 17 residues. Germline V lookup: CDR1 SGHVS, CDR2 FNYEAQ. V dropped 1 base and J dropped 7; count of bases not matched to a gene: 10. The DNA of the CDR3 is TGTGCCAGCAGCTTAGATGTGGGCCCGGGACTAGCGGGGGAGCAGTACTTC. It translates to CASSLDVGPGLAGEQYF.

This clone was seen a single time. A far larger clone is just one base off, so this is likely a read error. This chain joins TRBV3-1 (or the pseudogene TRBV3-2) and TRBJ1-5, with 7 bases that match TRBD1. The CDR3 covers 13 residues. Germline V lookup: CDR1 LGHDT, CDR2 YNNKEL (reference sequence). The junction had 3 bases not matched to a gene; V was cut back by 4 bases and J by 6 bases. In DNA, the CDR3 is TGTGCCAGCAGCCGACAGGGAGGTCAGCCCCAGCATTTT. The encoded protein is CASSRQGGQPQHF.

The rearrangement joins TRBV11-2 to TRBJ2-7; 9 nucleotides match TRBD1. Germline CDR1 reads SGHAT; CDR2 reads FQNNGV. Trimming took 5 bases from V and 1 from J; bases not matched to a gene: 6. The CDR3 covers 15 residues. CDR3 sequence reads: CASSIGTGRSYEQYF. DNA of the CDR3: TGTGCCAGCAGCATCGGGACAGGGCGATCCTACGAGCAGTACTTC.

This sequence joins TRBV5-5 and TRBJ2-7, with D unclear. CDR1 SGHKS and CDR2 YYEKEE come from the germline V gene (reference sequence). V lost 4 bases, J lost 6 bases, and 11 bases lay in between. The CDR3 covers 12 residues. The CDR3 here is CASSINAREQYF. The DNA of the CDR3 is TGTGCCAGCAGCATCAACGCACGCGAGCAGTACTTC.

The V gene is TRBV19, the J gene TRBJ2-7; TRBD2 aligns across 16 bases. The CDR3 sequence is 17 residues long. V shed 2 bases and J 2 bases; nucleotides not matched to a gene: 3. CDR1 is LNHDA, CDR2 SQIVND, per germline (reference sequence). CDR3 bases: TGTGCCAGTAGTATAACCGGGACTAGCGGGGGGGCCTACGAGCAGTACTTC. It codes for CASSITGTSGGAYEQYF.

This chain connects TRBV4-3 to TRBJ1-2; 11 bases are a match to TRBD1. This CDR3 is built from 17 residues. Trimming cost V 1 base and J 1 base; bases outside gene matches: 5. CDR1 LGHNA and CDR2 YSLEER come from the germline V gene. The CDR3 sequence is CASSQVGQGAVNYGYTF. The CDR3 DNA reads TGCGCCAGCAGCCAAGTCGGACAGGGGGCTGTTAACTATGGCTACACCTTC.

The chain carries TRBV2 and TRBJ1-1; D might be TRBD1 (5 bases). Germline CDR1 SNHLY, CDR2 FYNNEI. CDR3 length equals 12 residues. The V end lost 9 bases, the J end lost 5 bases, and 13 bases lay between the germline ends. The CDR3 coding sequence is TGTGCCAGAAGGTTCAGGGAAACTGAAGCTTTCTTT. The encoded protein is CARRFRETEAFF.

The V and J genes are TRBV24-1 and TRBJ2-2, with D possibly TRBD1 on 5 matching bases. Germline CDR1 is KGHDR and CDR2 is SFDVKD. Trimming removed 1 base from V and 7 bases from J, with 6 bases in between. The CDR3 covers 13 residues. For the CDR3, the DNA is TGTGCCACCAGTGATTTCGACAGCGGGGAGCTGTTTTTT. Amino acids: CATSDFDSGELFF.

The V call is TRBV6-5, the J call TRBJ2-7, with D possibly TRBD1 on 7 matching bases. Per the germline V gene, CDR1 is MNHEY and CDR2 is SVGAGI. The CDR3 length is 13 residues. V gave up 7 bases and J gave up 4 bases, with 14 bases separating them. The CDR3 DNA reads TGTGCCAGCACAGGGGGGACCTCGTACGAGCAGTACTTC. This encodes CASTGGTSYEQYF.

In its sample, this clone was seen once. V usage is TRBV30 and J usage is TRBJ1-6; D unclear. The CDR3 contains 15 residues. Per the germline V gene, CDR1 is GTSNPN and CDR2 is SVGIG (reference sequence). The germline V and J ends were trimmed by 0 bases and 7 bases, with 13 bases remaining between them. CDR3 loop: CAWSVPLVGNSPLHF. CDR3 coding DNA: TGTGCCTGGAGTGTACCTTTAGTAGGAAATTCACCCCTCCACTTT.

This CDR3 is CASSVAGLDSNQPQHF. The CDR3 nucleotides are TGTGCCAGCAGCGTAGCAGGGTTAGATAGCAATCAGCCCCAGCATTTT. The chain uses TRBV9 and TRBJ1-5; possibly TRBD1 for D (5 bases). CDR3 length: 16 residues. The ends were cut back, 0 bases at V and 0 bases at J, with 10 bases in the middle. Germline CDR1 reads SGDLS; CDR2 reads YYNGEE. Based on the CDR3 plus reference TRBV9 and TRBJ1-5, the full variable domain is DSGVTQTPKHLITATGQRVTLRCSPRSGDLSVYWYQQSLDQGLQFLIQYYNGEERAKGNILERFSAQQFPDLHSELNLSSLELGDSALYFCASSVAGLDSNQPQHFGDGTRLSIL.

The chain links TRBV10-3 to TRBJ1-5; D may be TRBD1 (5 bases). Trimming pared 5 bases from V and 5 bases from J, leaving 13 bases between. The CDR3 length is 14 residues. The germline V gene has CDR1 ENHRY and CDR2 SYGVKD. The CDR3 DNA reads as TGTGCCATCAGTTACCAGGGTGGCCATCAGCCCCAGCATTTT. This codes for CAISYQGGHQPQHF.

This clone appeared once. This chain joins TRBV7-9 and TRBJ1-6; D remains ambiguous. This CDR3 is built from 16 residues. Trimming removed 4 bases from V and 0 bases from J, with 10 bases in between. Germline CDR1 reads SEHNR; CDR2 reads FQNEAQ (reference sequence). Here the CDR3 DNA reads TGTGCCAGCAGCTCGGAACAGAGCTCCTATAATTCACCCCTCCACTTT. It codes for CASSSEQSSYNSPLHF.

This clone was recorded only once. J is TRBJ2-3 and V is TRBV25-1; D is ambiguous. The germline gives CDR1 MGHDK, CDR2 SYGVNS. V was shortened by 1 base and J by 0 bases, with 5 bases between the two germline ends. This CDR3 comprises 14 residues. The chain's CDR3 is CASSESPSTDTQYF. As DNA, the CDR3 is TGTGCCAGCAGTGAATCCCCTAGCACAGATACGCAGTATTTT.

The J gene is TRBJ2-5, the V gene TRBV7-2; 10 bases agree with TRBD2. J gave up 7 bases and V 3 bases, and 2 bases lay outside the gene matches. Germline CDR1 reads SGHTA; CDR2 reads FQGNSA. The CDR3 is made up of 13 amino acids. The chain's CDR3 is CASSFSGRPTQYF. The CDR3 nucleotides read TGTGCCAGCAGCTTTAGCGGGAGGCCGACCCAGTACTTC.

This clone was seen a single time. The rearrangement joins TRBV5-1 to TRBJ1-1; TRBD1 is a possible D gene (5 bases). Germline loops: CDR1 SGHRS, CDR2 YFSETQ. This CDR3 is 14 amino acids long. V lost 2 bases, J lost 0 bases, and 8 bases lay in between. The CDR3 region has the DNA TGCGCCAGCAGCTTTGAGGGACTGAACACTGAAGCTTTCTTT. Amino acid sequence: CASSFEGLNTEAFF.

This clone came up a few times. The chain uses TRBV6-6 and TRBJ1-1; D gene ambiguous. Trimming removed 2 bases from V and 1 base from J, with 11 bases in between. The V gene's germline CDR1 is MNHNY and CDR2 SVGAGI (reference sequence). This CDR3 has 15 residues. DNA for the CDR3: TGTGCCAGCAGTTACCCAACCGGAGGGAACACTGAAGCTTTCTTT. Protein: CASSYPTGGNTEAFF.

The chain uses TRBV7-2 and TRBJ2-7; D may be TRBD1 (6 bases). V lost 5 bases and J 3 bases, leaving 14 bases between the germline ends. The CDR3 contains 14 residues. Looked up from germline, CDR1 is SGHTA and CDR2 is FQGNSA. The CDR3 bases are TGTGCCAGCAGCCCCTGGGCAGGGGTCTACGAGCAGTACTTC. This encodes CASSPWAGVYEQYF.